The clone carrying this T cell receptor (beta chain) was found a few times. Its antigen is still unknown. The entry originates in a study of T cells after yellow fever vaccination. General study findings and limits: Post-booster repertoires contained most primary-vaccination clones again (96% CD4, about 90% CD8). A weaker but faster secondary response was observed, peaking on day 5 versus 15.

The CDR3 consists of 14 residues. Trimming removed 1 base from V and 4 bases from J, with 9 bases in between. Germline lookup yields CDR1 SGHRS and CDR2 YFSETQ. TCR cDNA, made by 5'RACE template switching, carried an added universal primer site and UMIs. TCRdb passed the 5' RACE reads through MiXCR, listing each CDR3 protein once. The sample yields approximately 160,000 distinct CDR3 sequences, roughly 6.2% seen once. V usage is TRBV5-1 and J usage is TRBJ1-3; D is possibly TRBD1 (6 bases). The sample here was CD4+ T cells sorted from PBMCs, taken on the day of the first yellow fever vaccination. The TCR was taken from a man aged 18-30 years who received the YFV17D yellow fever vaccine. CDR3 amino acids: CASSLTGIGNTIYF. CDR3 coding DNA: TGCGCCAGCAGCTTGACAGGGATCGGAAACACCATATATTTT. Variable domain in full (rest from reference TRBV5-1 and TRBJ1-3): KAGVTQTPRYLIKTRGQQVTLSCSPISGHRSVSWYQQTPGQGLQFLFEYFSETQRNKGNFPGRFSGRQFSNSRSEMNVSTLELGDSALYLCASSLTGIGNTIYFGEGSWLTVV.